This record covers a single T cell receptor (beta chain). Measured with immunoSEQ multiplex PCR; TCRdb has only the in-frame clones, and not every one. The repertoire holds approximately 220,000 clones, with about 88% as singletons. This specimen comes from a study of blood T cell repertoires in COVID-19. Trimming removed 4 bases from V and 4 bases from J, with 14 bases in between. The germline V gene has CDR1 SGHRS and CDR2 YFSETQ. This CDR3 contains 14 residues. Individuals aged about 18 to 100 years were recruited from fewer than 30 US areas. This rearrangement joins TRBV5-1 to TRBJ1-2, with TRBD1 as a possible D gene (5 bases). Material: PBMCs or T cells enriched from blood (not recorded which). The receptor comes from a woman in her twenties or thirties who had recovered from COVID-19. DNA for the CDR3: TGCGCCAGCAGCAGCCAGCAGGGTCCCTATGGCTACACCTTC. Its protein is CASSSQQGPYGYTF. Full variable domain (rest looked up from reference TRBV5-1 and TRBJ1-2): KAGVTQTPRYLIKTRGQQVTLSCSPISGHRSVSWYQQTPGQGLQFLFEYFSETQRNKGNFPGRFSGRQFSNSRSEMNVSTLELGDSALYLCASSSQQGPYGYTFGSGTRLTVV.